The present T cell receptor beta chain was sequenced within a study of molecular identifiers for immune sequencing clone quantification (dated by TCRdb to the late 2010s). General notes on the study: In a replicate experiment, RNA from about 19,000 or 110,000 naive CD8 T cells was split into five aliquots, four of which were sequenced. The study was a methods study using CD8 T cells to benchmark molecular-identifier clustering-based TCR repertoire sequencing (MIDCIRS) and TCR RNA copy counting.

This clonotype was seen at least ten times. No antigen is known for it. No base qualities exist here, and no much larger clone lies one base off it. Paper-wide results and their limitations: Identical TCR molecules sharing a barcode could cause highly expanded clone sizes to be underestimated. Modeling gave about 3.3 recovered TCR RNA copies per cell versus around 9.9 by digital PCR, implying roughly 28% capture efficiency. In CMV-specific effector cells, over 97% of molecules were held by clones above 20 RNA copies, whereas under 1% of molecules were held by such clones in naive cells. The naive libraries included spiked-in Jurkat TCR RNA (under eleven copies' worth), and this Jurkat TCR RNA is not part of the donor repertoire. Even against a background of about 960,000 naive CD8 T cells, spiked-in Jurkat TCR RNA amounting to a single cell's worth was reported to be detectable. When barcode sub-clustering was not used, chimeric consensus sequences inflated TCR diversity, with chimeras reaching as high as 47%.

Libraries of naive CD8 T cells were built from anywhere between about 17,000 and 1,000,000 sorted cells, with 10%, 30% or 50% of the purified RNA used. Naive CD8 T cells were FACS-sorted as CD8+CD4-CCR7+CD45RA+ on a BD FACSAria II into RLT Plus buffer. To test detection sensitivity, Jurkat RNA equal to ten TCR copies was added to samples of about 19,000-1,100,000 naive CD8 T cells. CD8 T cells were enriched with RosetteSep CD8+ T Cell Enrichment Cocktail and Ficoll-Paque, followed by ACK red cell lysis. Germline trimming: 6 bases from V, 4 bases from J; junction bases outside gene matches: 9. Including cysteine and phenylalanine, the CDR3 has 15 amino acids. Left in the record is the CDR3 DNA by itself, 45 bases read in frame from the first base. The method was PCR. This sample was sequenced with an Illumina HiSeq 4000. Bulk TCR libraries were made following a previously described method, with the TCR primers given in Table S5. Total RNA was purified with the Qiagen AllPrep DNA/RNA kit. Before analysis, reads from multiple sequencing runs of the same library were pooled. The study's processing was this. Reads were retained only if an exact TCR constant sequence was present, and the retained reads were trimmed to 150 nt and grouped according to their 12-nt molecular barcodes. Within each barcode group, reads were sub-clustered at a 15% Levenshtein threshold, and quality-weighted consensus sequences were built per RNA molecule. Non-functional sequences were excluded, and lower-count sequences lying one edit away from another sequence were also excluded. Based on fitting two negative binomial distributions, any barcode sub-cluster with under 20% of the maximum read count was discarded. TCRdb reprocessing: public reads trimmed at Q25 with fastp, clones called with MiXCR, in-frame beta chains kept. Each record represents a unique CDR3 protein, reported with the most common genes and DNA among its rows. The V and J calls here are based on TCRdb, not the publication. This sample lists just under 65,000 distinct CDR3 sequences; about 19% were detected once. Of the sample, more than 1.2% falls within the top ten clones.

The chain is encoded by TRBV12-3 or TRBV12-4 joined to TRBJ1-5, with TRBD1 identical over 7 junction bases. Sequenced sample: naive CD8+ T cells from blood, with Jurkat cell RNA spiked in. The cell subset or site tag for this specimen amounts to: FACS-sorted CD8+CD4-CCR7+CD45RA+ naive T cells. The sequence derives from a human donor in good health. Some libraries in this study had Jurkat cell RNA spiked in. The DNA sequence is as follows: TGTGCCAGCAGACTTACCGGGACAGAAAATCAGCCCCAGCATTTT. Translated, it gives CASRLTGTENQPQHF.